This T cell receptor (beta chain) comes out of a study of HIV-infected patients and healthy controls (dated by TCRdb to between 2012 and 2015). Study-level background: Whether deep TCR repertoire sequencing of small blood samples from HIV patients could capture immune perturbation and reconstitution was tested in the study. Study-wide findings and limitations: In the samples, alpha-beta chain pairing was left undetermined. Significantly different mean usage between HIV-infected patients and controls was observed for eight alpha and eight beta V genes. Processing included only sixteen HIV-infected individuals, and this was regarded by the authors as a major limit on how widely the findings apply. Most CMV-associated CDR3s became more frequent during therapy, although their change was not significant, whereas HIV-associated CDR3s showed a significant decrease in frequency. Sequencing depth was restricted by the use of whole blood, which also prevented the dynamics of distinct T-cell subpopulations from being separated. By Jaccard index and by the count of highly shared sequences, healthy controls shared more CDR3s between individuals than HIV+ patients did. Compared with untreated HIV+ repertoires, healthy control repertoires had roughly threefold more distinct CDR3s and higher Shannon diversity. Differing numbers of distinct sequences in patients and controls hindered comparison, and size-matching assigned excessive weight to rare events in the HIV-infected data. Alpha-chain CDR3s from MAIT cells appeared at high frequency in healthy controls but were severely depleted in HIV+ repertoires. HLA typing of donors was not performed in the study. The observed differences in diversity could not be explained by the slight differences in age and sex profiles between the study cohorts. In HIV-infected patients, the apparent post-therapy recovery of the Gini index was not replicated in size-matched repertoire data. HIV-infected repertoires had significantly higher mean Gini indices than controls, possibly reflecting oligoclonality.

At least ten counts were recorded for this clonotype. It lacks a known antigen. No base qualities exist here, and no much larger clone lies one base off it. From cysteine to phenylalanine, the CDR3 is 15 amino acids long. The CDR3 DNA has 45 bases and is translated from base 1. Trimming accounts for 0 bases at V and 5 bases at J, while the number of junction bases matched to no gene is 7. CDR1 and CDR2 are read off the germline V gene (reference sequence) as DFQATT and SNEGSKA. Using SuperScript III with primers targeting the alpha and beta constant regions, 500 to 550 ng of RNA was reverse transcribed. Separate libraries for the alpha and beta chains were generated through chain-specific third strand synthesis that incorporated multiplexing indices. In the protocol, all rearrangements within a chain were amplified with a single primer pair so that primer bias was avoided, and molecular barcodes were added to each cDNA molecule. Purified cDNA was joined by T4 RNA Ligase 1 to a 5' RACE adapter carrying a random hexamer and the SP2 sequencing primer site. Second strand synthesis was primed from the SP2 site with Phusion polymerase, using slow temperature ramps to favor optimal annealing. Each molecule's 12-nucleotide barcode consisted of two random hexamer sequences, both added before amplification and joined together. P5 and P7 adapter elements plus a second index were added in a short first PCR, which was followed by a 23-cycle amplification PCR with P5s and P7 primers. Libraries received 27 PCR cycles in total, were quantified on a Qubit, sized on a Bioanalyzer, and diluted to 3 to 4.5 nM. The normalized libraries were sequenced on an Illumina MiSeq using 2 x 250 paired-end kits. MinElute columns were the means by which the reverse transcription reactions were cleaned up, and the reactions were eluted into 9 to 10 ul Tris-Cl. A 1:1 ratio of AMPure XP beads was used to clean the adapter ligations after they had run for 20 to 25 hours at 16 degrees C. The authors' analysis ran thus. A modified Decombinator that output V, J, insert and barcode information was used to process the demultiplexed FASTQ files. Sequences sharing a barcode but differing from the dominant sequence were discarded as errors, and barcodes clustered at Levenshtein distance 3 were counted to estimate original cDNA molecules. The R packages ineq, vegan, igraph and RCytoscape were used for downstream analyses, together with IMGT nomenclature and CDR3 definitions. The authors computed V gene usage over distinct sequences and counted each TCR a single time to avoid skew from clonal expansion. Similarity networks connected unique CDR3 amino acid sequences within a donor whenever two sequences differed by a single Levenshtein edit. The authors compiled published HIV-specific CDR3s (about 99 alpha, just over 700 beta) and CMV-specific CDR3s (13 alpha, over 200 beta) and searched for them in the repertoires. Lower sequence numbers were not the cause of the decreased diversity in patients, as random subsampling to size-matched repertoires showed. The raw public data were reprocessed by TCRdb itself: fastp quality trimming at Q25, MiXCR clonotype calling, in-frame beta chains only. Duplicate CDR3 protein sequences are folded into a single record with the most common DNA and genes. TCRdb, not the authors, supplied the V and J calls. The sample profile shows 13,000 or so distinct CDR3 sequences; roughly 9.9% of them were found once. The ten biggest clones cover approximately 6.6% of the sample.

Since whole blood was used without any cell fractionation, the repertoire reflected all peripheral T cells in unsorted form. About ten uninfected healthy donors were sampled as controls, a few of whom were sampled twice approximately 3 months apart. For RNA extraction, 2 to 2.5 ml of peripheral blood was collected into Tempus tubes. Residual genomic DNA was removed with the TURBO-DNase kit and globin mRNA was depleted with GLOBINclear. Sample: blood. This receptor chain uses TRBV20-1 and TRBJ1-2, with 9 junctional bases fitting TRBD1. This clonotype was obtained from an adult in good health. The sequence in DNA is TGCAGTGCTAGAGATGACGGACAGGGGTTTTATGGCTACACCTTC. It translates to CSARDDGQGFYGYTF.